This T cell receptor beta chain was profiled in a study of early T cells in non-severe SARS-CoV-2 infection. Study background: The chains were unpaired, and the sequenced material was bulk RNA from unsorted whole blood.

Individual cDNA molecules each received unique molecular identifiers attached to them. TCRdb re-analysed the 5' RACE reads in MiXCR, keeping a single row per CDR3 protein. The data hold some 75,000 distinct CDR3 sequences, with roughly an eighth observed a single time. This clonotype was recorded many times. From germline, CDR1 is LGHNA and CDR2 YSLEER. The CDR3 loop spans 15 amino acids. V dropped 0 bases and J dropped 0 bases, with 8 bases sitting between them. The receptor was derived from an adult who was a healthcare worker with PCR-confirmed SARS-CoV-2 infection or an uninfected control (not recorded which). The chain carries TRBV4-3 and TRBJ1-1; D not certain. The sequencing sample was made of whole blood. As DNA, the CDR3 is TGCGCCAGCAGCCAAGAGGGCAGGATGAACACTGAAGCTTTCTTT. This encodes CASSQEGRMNTEAFF.